The entry below describes one T cell receptor beta chain. Germline V CDR1 and CDR2: SGHAT, FQNNGV. The CDR3 runs 15 residues. V lost 1 base, J lost 2 bases, and 11 bases lay in between. These data are taken from a study of technical replicates of blood from a few donors. Clones were sequenced by immunoSEQ multiplex PCR, and TCRdb holds only the in-frame ones, with some missing. The sample shows roughly 80,000 clones, 89% of them seen only once. This clonotype originated in a human donor in good health. The chain has TRBV11-2 and TRBJ1-1; D call uncertain. What was sequenced was T cells isolated from PBMCs. As DNA, the CDR3 is TGTGCCAGCAGCTTAGGCCCCAGACTAAACACTGAAGCTTTCTTT. Its protein is CASSLGPRLNTEAFF.